This entry describes one T cell receptor beta chain. The antigen is not known. This record belongs to a study of T cell responses to AZD1222 COVID-19 vaccine. Overall study context: Second-dose intervals of approximately 4 or approximately 12 weeks were pooled. Points from the study as a whole: Reports indicate that nearly half of spike-specific TCRs are directed at unmutated variant regions. Only a handful of AZD1222 recipients were seropositive at baseline. With dominance at 160-218 and 743-854, vaccine-associated CD4 TCRs spanned spike.

The repertoire was sequenced with immunoSEQ multiplex PCR; TCRdb's copy has only in-frame clones and lacks some. The data hold approximately 100,000 clones, with around 90% observed a single time. The junction had 5 bases not matched to a gene; V was cut back by 6 bases and J by 1 base. Germline values: CDR1 ENHRY, CDR2 SYGVKD. CDR3 length equals 14 residues. The material was peripheral blood, obtained on day 0 of AZD1222 vaccination. The J gene is TRBJ2-5, the V gene TRBV10-3, with 7 bases fitting TRBD2. This sequence was found in an adult in good health. CDR3 residues: CAISPSGAQETQYF. CDR3 in DNA: TGTGCCATCAGCCCGAGCGGGGCCCAAGAGACCCAGTACTTC.